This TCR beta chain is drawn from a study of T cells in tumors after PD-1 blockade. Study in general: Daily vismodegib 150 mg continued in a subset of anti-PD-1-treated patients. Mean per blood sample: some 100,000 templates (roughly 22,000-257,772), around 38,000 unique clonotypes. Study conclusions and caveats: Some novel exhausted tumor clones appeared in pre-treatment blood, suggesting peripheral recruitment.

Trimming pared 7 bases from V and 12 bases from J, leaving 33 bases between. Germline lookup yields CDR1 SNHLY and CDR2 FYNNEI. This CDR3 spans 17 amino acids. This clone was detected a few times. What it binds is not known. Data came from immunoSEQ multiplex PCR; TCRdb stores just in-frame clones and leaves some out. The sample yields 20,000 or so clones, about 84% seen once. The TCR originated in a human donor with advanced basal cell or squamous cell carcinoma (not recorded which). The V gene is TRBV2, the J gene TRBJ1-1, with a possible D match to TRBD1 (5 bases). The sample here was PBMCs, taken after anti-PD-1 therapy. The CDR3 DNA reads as TGTGCCAGCATGAAGGACACCCCACCTTTCTTGGCCCTGAAAACTTTCTTT. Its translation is CASMKDTPPFLALKTFF.